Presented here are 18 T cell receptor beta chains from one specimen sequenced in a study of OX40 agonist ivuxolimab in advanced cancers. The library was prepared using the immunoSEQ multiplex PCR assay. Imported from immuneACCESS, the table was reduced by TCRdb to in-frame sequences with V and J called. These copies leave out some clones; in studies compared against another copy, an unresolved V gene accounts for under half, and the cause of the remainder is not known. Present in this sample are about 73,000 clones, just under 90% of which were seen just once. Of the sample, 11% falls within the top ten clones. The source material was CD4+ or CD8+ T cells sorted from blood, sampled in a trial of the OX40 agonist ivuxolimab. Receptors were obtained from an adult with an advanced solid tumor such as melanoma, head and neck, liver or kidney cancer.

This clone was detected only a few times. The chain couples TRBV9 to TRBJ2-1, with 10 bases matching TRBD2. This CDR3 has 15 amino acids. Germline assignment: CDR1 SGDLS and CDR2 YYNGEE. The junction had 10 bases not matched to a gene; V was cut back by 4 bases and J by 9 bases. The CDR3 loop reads CASSPWGTSASEQFF. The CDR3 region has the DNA TGTGCCAGCAGCCCATGGGGGACTAGCGCTTCTGAGCAGTTCTTC.

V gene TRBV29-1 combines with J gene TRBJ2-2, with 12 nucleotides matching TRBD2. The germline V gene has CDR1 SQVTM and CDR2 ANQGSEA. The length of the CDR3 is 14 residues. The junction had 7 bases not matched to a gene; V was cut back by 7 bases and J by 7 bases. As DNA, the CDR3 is TGCAGCGGGCTAGCGGGGGGGCTGGGCGGGGAGCTGTTTTTT. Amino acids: CSGLAGGLGGELFF.

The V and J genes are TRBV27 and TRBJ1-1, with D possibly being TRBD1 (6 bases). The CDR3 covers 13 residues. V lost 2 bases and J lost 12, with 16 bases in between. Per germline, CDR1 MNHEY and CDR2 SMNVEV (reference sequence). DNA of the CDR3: TGTGCCAGCAGTTTAACCACAGGGTTGGAGACTTTCTTT. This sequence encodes CASSLTTGLETFF.

The DNA for the CDR3 is TGTGCCAGCAGCTTAACCCGGGAGAGCTCCTACGAGCAGTACTTC. Its translation is CASSLTRESSYEQYF. The V and J genes are TRBV7-2 and TRBJ2-7, with a tentative D call TRBD2 (6 bases). CDR3 length: 15 residues. Trimming took 2 bases from V and 0 from J, leaving 11 bases between them. The germline CDR1 and CDR2 sequences are SGHTA and FQGNSA. Together with reference TRBV7-2 and TRBJ2-7, the CDR3 gives the full variable domain: GAGVSQSPSNKVTEKGKDVELRCDPISGHTALYWYRQSLGQGLEFLIYFQGNSAPDKSGLPSDRFSAERTGGSVSTLTIQRTQQEDSAVYLCASSLTRESSYEQYFGPGTRLTVT.

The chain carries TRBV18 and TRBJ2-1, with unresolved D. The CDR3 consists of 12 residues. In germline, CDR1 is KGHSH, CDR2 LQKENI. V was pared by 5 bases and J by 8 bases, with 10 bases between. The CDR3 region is CASSGRSYEQFF. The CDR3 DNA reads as TGTGCCAGCTCAGGCAGGTCCTATGAGCAGTTCTTC.

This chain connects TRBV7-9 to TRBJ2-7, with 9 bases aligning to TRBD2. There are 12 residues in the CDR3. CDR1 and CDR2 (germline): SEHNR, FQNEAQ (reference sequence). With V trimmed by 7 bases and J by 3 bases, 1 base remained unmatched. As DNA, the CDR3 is TGTGCCAGCAATAGCGGGGGCTACGAGCAGTACTTC. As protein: CASNSGGYEQYF. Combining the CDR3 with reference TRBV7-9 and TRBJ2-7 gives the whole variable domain DTGVSQNPRHKITKRGQNVTFRCDPISEHNRLYWYRQTLGQGPEFLTYFQNEAQLEKSRLLSDRFSAERPKGSFSTLEIQRTEQGDSAMYLCASNSGGYEQYFGPGTRLTVT.

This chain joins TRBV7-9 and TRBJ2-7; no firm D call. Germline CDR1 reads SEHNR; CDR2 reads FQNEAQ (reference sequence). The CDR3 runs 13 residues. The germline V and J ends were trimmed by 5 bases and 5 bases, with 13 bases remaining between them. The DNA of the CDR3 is TGTGCCAGCAGCCTCCCGAGTGCGAACGAGCAGTACTTC. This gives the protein CASSLPSANEQYF.

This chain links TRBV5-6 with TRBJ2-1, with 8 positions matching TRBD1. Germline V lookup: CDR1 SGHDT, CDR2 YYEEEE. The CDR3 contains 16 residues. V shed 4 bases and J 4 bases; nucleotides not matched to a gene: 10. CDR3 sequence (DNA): TGTGCCAGCAGCCAGGACAGGGTAGGAGGATACAATGAGCAGTTCTTC. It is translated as CASSQDRVGGYNEQFF.

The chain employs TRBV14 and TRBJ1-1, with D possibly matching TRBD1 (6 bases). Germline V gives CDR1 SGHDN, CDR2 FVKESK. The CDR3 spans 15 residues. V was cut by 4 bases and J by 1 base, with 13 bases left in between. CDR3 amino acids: CASSPQGAENTEAFF. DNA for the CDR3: TGTGCCAGCAGCCCACAGGGCGCTGAGAACACTGAAGCTTTCTTT.

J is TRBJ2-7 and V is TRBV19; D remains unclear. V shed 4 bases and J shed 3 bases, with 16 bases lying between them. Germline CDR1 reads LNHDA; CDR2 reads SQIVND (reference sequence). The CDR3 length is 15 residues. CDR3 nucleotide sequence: TGTGCCAGTAGTAGGGATGCTGGGCACGGCTACGAGCAGTACTTC. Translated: CASSRDAGHGYEQYF.

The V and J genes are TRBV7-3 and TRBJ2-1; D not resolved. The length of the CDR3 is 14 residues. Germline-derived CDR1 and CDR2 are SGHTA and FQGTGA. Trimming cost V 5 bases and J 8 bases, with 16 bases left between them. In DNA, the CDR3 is TGTGCCAGCAGCCCAAGTAACGCCGGGCATGAGCAGTTCTTC. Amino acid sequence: CASSPSNAGHEQFF.

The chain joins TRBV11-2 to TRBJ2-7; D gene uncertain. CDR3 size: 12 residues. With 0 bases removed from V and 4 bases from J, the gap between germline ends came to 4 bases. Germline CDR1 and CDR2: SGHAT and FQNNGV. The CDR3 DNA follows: TGTGCCAGCAGCTTAGATAGGTACGAGCAGTACTTC. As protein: CASSLDRYEQYF.

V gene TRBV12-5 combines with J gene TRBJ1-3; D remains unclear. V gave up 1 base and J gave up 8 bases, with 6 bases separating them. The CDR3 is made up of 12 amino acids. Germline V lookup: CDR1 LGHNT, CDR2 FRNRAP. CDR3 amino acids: CASGLGADTIYF. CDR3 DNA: TGTGCTAGTGGTTTGGGAGCGGACACCATATATTTT.

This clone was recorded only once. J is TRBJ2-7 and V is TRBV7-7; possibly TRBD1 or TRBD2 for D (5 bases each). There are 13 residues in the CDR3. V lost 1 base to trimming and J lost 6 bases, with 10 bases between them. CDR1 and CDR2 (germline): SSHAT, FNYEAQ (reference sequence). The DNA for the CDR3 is TGTGCCAGCAGCTTAGGCGCTGGGGGCGAGCAGTACTTC. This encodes CASSLGAGGEQYF.

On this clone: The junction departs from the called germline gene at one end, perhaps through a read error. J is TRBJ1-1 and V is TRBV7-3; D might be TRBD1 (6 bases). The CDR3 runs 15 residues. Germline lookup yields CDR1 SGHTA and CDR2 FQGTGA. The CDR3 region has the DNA TGTGCCAGCAGCCCCTCGGGATCGGGGGGCGTGGGAGCCCACTTT. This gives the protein CASSPSGSGGVGAHF.

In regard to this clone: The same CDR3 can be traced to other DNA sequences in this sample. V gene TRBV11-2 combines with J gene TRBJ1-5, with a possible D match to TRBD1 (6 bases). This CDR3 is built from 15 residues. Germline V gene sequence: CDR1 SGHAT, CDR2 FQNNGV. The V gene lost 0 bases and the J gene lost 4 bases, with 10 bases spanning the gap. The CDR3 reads CASSLDPGENQPQHF. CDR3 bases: TGTGCCAGCAGCTTAGATCCAGGGGAGAATCAGCCCCAGCATTTT.

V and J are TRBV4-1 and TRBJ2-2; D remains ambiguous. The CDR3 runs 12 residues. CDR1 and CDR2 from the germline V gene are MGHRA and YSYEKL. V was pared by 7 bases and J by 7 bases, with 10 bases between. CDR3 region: CASTGEDGELFF. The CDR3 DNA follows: TGCGCCAGCACGGGCGAGGACGGGGAGCTGTTTTTT.

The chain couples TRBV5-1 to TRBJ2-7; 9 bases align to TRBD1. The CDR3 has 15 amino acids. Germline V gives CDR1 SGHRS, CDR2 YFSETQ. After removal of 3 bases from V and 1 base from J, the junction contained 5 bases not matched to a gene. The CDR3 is CASSYAGTGSYEQYF. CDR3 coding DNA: TGCGCCAGCAGCTACGCCGGGACAGGGTCCTACGAGCAGTACTTC. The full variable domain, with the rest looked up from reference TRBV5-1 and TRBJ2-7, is KAGVTQTPRYLIKTRGQQVTLSCSPISGHRSVSWYQQTPGQGLQFLFEYFSETQRNKGNFPGRFSGRQFSNSRSEMNVSTLELGDSALYLCASSYAGTGSYEQYFGPGTRLTVT.